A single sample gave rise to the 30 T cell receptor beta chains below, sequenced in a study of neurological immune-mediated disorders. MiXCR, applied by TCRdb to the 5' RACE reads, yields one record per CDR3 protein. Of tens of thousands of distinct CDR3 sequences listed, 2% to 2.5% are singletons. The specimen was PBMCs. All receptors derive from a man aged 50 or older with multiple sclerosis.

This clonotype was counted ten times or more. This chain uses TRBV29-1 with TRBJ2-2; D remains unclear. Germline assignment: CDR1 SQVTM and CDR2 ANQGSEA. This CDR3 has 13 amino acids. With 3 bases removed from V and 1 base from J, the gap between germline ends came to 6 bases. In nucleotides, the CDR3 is TGCAGCGTTGATTCGGGGAACACCGGGGAGCTGTTTTTT. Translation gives CSVDSGNTGELFF.

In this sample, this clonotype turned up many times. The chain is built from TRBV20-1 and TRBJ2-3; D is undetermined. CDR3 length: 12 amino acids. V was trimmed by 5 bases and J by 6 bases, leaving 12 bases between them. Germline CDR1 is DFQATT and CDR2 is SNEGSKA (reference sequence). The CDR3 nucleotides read TGCAGTGCTCCCAATCTAGGGGATACGCAGTATTTT. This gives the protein CSAPNLGDTQYF.

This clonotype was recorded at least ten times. The CDR3 loop is CSVLADTEAFF. In DNA form, the CDR3 reads TGCAGTGTCCTCGCCGACACTGAAGCTTTCTTT. This chain connects TRBV20-1 to TRBJ1-1; D is uncertain. The CDR3 consists of 11 residues. V lost 7 bases and J lost 3, with 9 bases in between. CDR1 DFQATT and CDR2 SNEGSKA come from the germline V gene (reference sequence).

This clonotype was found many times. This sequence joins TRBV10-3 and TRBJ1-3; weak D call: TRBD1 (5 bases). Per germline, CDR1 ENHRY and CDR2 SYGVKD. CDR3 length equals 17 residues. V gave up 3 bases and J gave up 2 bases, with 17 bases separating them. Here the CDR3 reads CAISDLRRGDAGNTIYF. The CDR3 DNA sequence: TGTGCCATCAGTGACCTTAGACGGGGGGACGCTGGAAACACCATATATTTT.

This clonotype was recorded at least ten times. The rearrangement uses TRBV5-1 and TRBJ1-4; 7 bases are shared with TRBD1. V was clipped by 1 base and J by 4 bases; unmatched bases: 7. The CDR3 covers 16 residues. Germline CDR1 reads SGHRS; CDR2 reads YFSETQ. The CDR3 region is CASSLRPGQVNEKLFF. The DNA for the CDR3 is TGCGCCAGCAGCTTGAGACCTGGACAGGTTAATGAAAAACTGTTTTTT.

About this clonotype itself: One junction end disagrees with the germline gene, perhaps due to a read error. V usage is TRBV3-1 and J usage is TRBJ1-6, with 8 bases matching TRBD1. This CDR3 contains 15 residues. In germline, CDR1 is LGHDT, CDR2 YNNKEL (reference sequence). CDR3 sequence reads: CASSSRDRHNSTLNF. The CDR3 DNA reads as TGTGCCAGCAGTTCCCGGGACAGGCATAATTCAACCCTCAACTTT. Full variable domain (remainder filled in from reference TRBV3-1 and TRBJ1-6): DTAVSQTPKYLVTQMGNDKSIKCEQNLGHDTMYWYKQDSKKFLKIMFSYNNKELIINETVPNRFSPKSPDKAHLNLHINSLELGDSAVYFCASSSRDRHNSTLNFGNGTRLTVT.

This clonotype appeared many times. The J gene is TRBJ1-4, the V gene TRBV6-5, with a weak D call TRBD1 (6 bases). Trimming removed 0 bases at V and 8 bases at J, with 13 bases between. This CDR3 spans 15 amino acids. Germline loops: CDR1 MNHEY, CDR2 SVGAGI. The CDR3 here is CASSYSRAGVEKLFF. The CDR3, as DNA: TGTGCCAGCAGTTACTCGAGGGCAGGGGTGGAAAAACTGTTTTTT.

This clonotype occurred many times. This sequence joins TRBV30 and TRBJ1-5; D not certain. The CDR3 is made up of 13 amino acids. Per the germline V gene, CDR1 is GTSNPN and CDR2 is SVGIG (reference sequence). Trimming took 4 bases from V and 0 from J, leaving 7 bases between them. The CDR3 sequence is CAWTLDSNQPQHF. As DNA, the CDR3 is TGTGCCTGGACGCTTGATAGCAATCAGCCCCAGCATTTT.

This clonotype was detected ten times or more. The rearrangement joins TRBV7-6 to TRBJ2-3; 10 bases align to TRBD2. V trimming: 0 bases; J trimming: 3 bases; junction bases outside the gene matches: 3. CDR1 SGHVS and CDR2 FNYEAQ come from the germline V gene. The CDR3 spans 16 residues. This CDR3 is CASSLALAGKTDTQYF. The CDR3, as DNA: TGTGCCAGCAGCTTAGCACTAGCGGGGAAAACAGATACGCAGTATTTT.

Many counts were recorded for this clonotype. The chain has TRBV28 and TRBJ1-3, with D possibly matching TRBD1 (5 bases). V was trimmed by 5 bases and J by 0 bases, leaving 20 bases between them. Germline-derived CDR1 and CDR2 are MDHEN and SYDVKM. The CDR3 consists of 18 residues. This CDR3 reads CASSGPGHSLHSGNTIYF. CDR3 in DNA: TGTGCCAGCAGTGGACCCGGACATTCTCTACACTCTGGAAACACCATATATTTT.

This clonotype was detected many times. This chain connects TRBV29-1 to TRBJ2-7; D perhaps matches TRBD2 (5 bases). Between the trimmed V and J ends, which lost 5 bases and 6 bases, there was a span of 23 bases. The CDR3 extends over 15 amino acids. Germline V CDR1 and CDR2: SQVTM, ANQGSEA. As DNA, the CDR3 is TGCAGCGTTTTTGGCCCACTTGCGGGCTCCAGCGAGCAGTACTTC. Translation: CSVFGPLAGSSEQYF.

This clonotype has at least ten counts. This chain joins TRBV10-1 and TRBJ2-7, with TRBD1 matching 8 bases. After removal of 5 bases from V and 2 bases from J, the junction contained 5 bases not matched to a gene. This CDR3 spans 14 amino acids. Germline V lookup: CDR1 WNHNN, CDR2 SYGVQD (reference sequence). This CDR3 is CASSTQGAPYEQYF. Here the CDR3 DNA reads TGCGCCAGCAGTACCCAGGGGGCCCCCTACGAGCAGTACTTC.

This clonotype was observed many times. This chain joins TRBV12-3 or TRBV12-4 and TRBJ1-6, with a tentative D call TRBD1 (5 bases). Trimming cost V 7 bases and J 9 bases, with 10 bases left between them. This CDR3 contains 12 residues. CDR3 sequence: CASNQGFSPLHF. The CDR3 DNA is TGTGCCAGCAACCAGGGTTTTTCACCCCTCCACTTT.

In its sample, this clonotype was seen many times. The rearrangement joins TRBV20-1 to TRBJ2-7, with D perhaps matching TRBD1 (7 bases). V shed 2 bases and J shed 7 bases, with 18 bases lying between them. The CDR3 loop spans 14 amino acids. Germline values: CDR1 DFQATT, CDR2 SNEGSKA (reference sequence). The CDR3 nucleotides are TGCAGTGCTAGACGGGCAGGGGGGAACCGGGAGCAGTACTTC. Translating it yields CSARRAGGNREQYF.

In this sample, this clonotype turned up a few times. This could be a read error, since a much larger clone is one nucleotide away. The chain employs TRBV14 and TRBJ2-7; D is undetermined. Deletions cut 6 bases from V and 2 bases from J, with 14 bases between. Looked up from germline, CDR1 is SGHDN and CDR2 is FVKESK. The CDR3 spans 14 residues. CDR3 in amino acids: CASSPSYNTYEQYF. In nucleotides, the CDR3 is TGTGCCAGCAGTCCTTCTTACAACACCTACGAGCAGTACTTC.

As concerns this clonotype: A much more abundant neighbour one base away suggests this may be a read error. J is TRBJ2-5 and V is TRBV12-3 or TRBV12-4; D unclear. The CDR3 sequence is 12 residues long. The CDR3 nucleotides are TGTGCCAGCAGTTTAAACGAAGAGAACCAGTACTTC. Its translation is CASSLNEENQYF.

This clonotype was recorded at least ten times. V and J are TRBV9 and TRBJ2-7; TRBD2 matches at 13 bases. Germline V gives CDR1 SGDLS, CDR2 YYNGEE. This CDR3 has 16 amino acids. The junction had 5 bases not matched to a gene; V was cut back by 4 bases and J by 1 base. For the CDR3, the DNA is TGTGCCAGCAGCCCCTGGACTAGCGGGGGTTCCTACGAGCAGTACTTC. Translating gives CASSPWTSGGSYEQYF.

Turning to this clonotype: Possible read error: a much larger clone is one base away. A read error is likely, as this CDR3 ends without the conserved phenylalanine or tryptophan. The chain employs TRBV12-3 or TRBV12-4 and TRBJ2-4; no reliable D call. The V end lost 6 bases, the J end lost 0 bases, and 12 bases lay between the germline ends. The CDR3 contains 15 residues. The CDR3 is CASRESAVAKNIQYY. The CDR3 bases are TGTGCCAGCAGAGAAAGCGCCGTAGCCAAAAACATTCAGTACTAC.

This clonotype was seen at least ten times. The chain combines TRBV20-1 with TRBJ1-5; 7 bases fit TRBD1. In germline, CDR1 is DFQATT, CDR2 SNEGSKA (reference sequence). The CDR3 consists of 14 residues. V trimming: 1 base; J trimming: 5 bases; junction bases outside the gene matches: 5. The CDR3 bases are TGCAGTGCTAGAGTACGGGACAGCGATCAGCCCCAGCATTTT. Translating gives CSARVRDSDQPQHF.

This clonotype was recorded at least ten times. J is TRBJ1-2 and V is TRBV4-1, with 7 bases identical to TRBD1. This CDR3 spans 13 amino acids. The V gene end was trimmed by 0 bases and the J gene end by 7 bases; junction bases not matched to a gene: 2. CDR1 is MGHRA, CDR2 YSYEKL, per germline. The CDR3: CASSQEQGGGYTF. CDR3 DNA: TGCGCCAGCAGCCAAGAGCAGGGGGGTGGCTACACCTTC.

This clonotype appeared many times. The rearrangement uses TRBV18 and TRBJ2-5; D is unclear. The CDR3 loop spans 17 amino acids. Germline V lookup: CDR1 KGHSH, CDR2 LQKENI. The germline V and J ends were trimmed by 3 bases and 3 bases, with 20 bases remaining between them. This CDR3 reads CASSPPGQLLKEETQYF. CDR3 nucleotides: TGTGCCAGCTCACCTCCAGGCCAGCTACTCAAGGAAGAGACCCAGTACTTC.

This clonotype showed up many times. The CDR3 spells CASSFGGGEQFF. CDR3 coding DNA: TGTGCCAGCAGTTTTGGTGGGGGTGAGCAGTTCTTC. The chain employs TRBV12-3 or TRBV12-4 and TRBJ2-1; perhaps D is TRBD1 or TRBD2 (5 bases each). This CDR3 has 12 amino acids. V was trimmed by 3 bases and J by 9 bases, leaving 9 bases between them.

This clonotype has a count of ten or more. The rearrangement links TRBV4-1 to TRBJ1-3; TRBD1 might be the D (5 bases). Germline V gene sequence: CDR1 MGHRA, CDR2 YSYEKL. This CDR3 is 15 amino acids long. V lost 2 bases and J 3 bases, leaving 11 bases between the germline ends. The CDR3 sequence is CASSQQGLGGNTIYF. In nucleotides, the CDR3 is TGCGCCAGCAGCCAACAGGGCCTCGGTGGAAACACCATATATTTT.

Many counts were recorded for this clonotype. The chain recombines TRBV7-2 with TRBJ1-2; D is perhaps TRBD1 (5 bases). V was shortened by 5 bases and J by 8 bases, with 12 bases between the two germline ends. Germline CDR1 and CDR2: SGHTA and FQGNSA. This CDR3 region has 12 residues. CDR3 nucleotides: TGTGCCAGCAGCCTCAGGGTTCCGGGCTACACCTTC. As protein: CASSLRVPGYTF.

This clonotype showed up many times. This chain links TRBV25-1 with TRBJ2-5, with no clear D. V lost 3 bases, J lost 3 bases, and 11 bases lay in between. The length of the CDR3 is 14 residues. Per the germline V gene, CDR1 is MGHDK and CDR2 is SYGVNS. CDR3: CASSDLFSKETQYF. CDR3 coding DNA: TGTGCCAGCAGTGATTTGTTCTCGAAAGAGACCCAGTACTTC. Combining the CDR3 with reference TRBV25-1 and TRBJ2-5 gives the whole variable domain EADIYQTPRYLVIGTGKKITLECSQTMGHDKMYWYQQDPGMELHLIHYSYGVNSTEKGDLSSESTVSRIRTEHFPLTLESARPSHTSQYLCASSDLFSKETQYFGPGTRLLVL.

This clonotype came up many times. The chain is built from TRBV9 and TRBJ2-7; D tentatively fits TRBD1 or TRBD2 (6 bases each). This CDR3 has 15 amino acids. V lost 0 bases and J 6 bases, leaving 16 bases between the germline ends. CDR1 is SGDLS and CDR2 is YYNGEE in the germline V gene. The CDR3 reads CASSVEWGAQGEQYF. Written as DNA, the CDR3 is TGTGCCAGCAGCGTAGAGTGGGGGGCTCAAGGCGAGCAGTACTTC.

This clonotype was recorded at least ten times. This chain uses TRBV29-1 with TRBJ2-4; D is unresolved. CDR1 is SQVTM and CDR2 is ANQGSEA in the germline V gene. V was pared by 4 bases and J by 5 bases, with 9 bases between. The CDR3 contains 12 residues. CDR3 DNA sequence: TGCAGCGTTGGGGCAGGAGAAAACATTCAGTACTTC. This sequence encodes CSVGAGENIQYF.

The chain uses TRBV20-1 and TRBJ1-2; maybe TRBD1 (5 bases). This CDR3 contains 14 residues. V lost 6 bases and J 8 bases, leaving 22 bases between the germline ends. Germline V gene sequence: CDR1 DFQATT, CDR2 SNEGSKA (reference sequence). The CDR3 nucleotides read TGCAGTGCCATCGGGGGGGGGATCGCTTACGGCTACACCTTC. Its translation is CSAIGGGIAYGYTF.

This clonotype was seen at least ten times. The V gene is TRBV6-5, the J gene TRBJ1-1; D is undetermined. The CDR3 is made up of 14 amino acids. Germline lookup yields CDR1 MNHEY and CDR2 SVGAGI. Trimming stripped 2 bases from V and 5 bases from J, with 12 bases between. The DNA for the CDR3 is TGTGCCAGCAGTTACCTCGGAGGGCGGACTGAAGCTTTCTTT. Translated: CASSYLGGRTEAFF.

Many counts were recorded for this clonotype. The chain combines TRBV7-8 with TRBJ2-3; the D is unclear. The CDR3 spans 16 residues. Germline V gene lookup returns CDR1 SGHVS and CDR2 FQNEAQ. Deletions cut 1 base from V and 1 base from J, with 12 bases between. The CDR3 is CASSLGFSSGTDTQYF. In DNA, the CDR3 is TGTGCCAGCAGCTTAGGGTTTTCTTCGGGCACAGATACGCAGTATTTT.